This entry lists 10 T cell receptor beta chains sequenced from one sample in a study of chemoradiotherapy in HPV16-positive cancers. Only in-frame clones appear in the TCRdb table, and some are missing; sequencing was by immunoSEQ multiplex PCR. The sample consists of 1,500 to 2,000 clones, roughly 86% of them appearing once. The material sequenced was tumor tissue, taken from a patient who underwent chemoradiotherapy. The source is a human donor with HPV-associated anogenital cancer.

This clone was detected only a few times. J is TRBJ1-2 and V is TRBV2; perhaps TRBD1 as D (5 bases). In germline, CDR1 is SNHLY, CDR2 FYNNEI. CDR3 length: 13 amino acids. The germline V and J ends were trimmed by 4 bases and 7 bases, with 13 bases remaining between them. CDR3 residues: CASSGREGFGYTF. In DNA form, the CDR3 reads TGTGCCAGCAGTGGCAGGGAGGGATTTGGCTACACCTTC.

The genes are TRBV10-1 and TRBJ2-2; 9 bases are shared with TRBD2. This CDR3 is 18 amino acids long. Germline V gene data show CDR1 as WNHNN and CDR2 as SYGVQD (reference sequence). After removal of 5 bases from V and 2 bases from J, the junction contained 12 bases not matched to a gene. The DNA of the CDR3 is TGCGCCAGCAGTTCTCTAGCGGGGCCGCGGGAAAACACCGGGGAGCTGTTTTTT. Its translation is CASSSLAGPRENTGELFF.

CDR3 coding DNA: TGTGCCAGTAGTATGATCTATAATGAAAAACTGTTTTTT. Protein product: CASSMIYNEKLFF. V is TRBV19 and J is TRBJ1-4, with D hard to call. There are 13 residues in the CDR3. V was pared by 3 bases and J by 4 bases, with 6 bases between. Germline assignment: CDR1 LNHDA and CDR2 SQIVND (reference sequence).

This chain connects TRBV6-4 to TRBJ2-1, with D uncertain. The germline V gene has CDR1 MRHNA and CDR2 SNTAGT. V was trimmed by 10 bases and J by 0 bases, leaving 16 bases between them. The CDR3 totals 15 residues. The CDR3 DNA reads TGTGCCACCAACTTCAGACACCGCTCCTACAATGAGCAGTTCTTC. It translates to CATNFRHRSYNEQFF.

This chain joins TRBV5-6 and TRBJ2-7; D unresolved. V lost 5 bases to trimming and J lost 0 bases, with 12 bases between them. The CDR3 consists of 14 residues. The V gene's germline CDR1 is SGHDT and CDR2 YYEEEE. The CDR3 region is CASSSPLASYEQYF. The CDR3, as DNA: TGTGCCAGCAGTAGCCCCTTGGCCTCCTACGAGCAGTACTTC.

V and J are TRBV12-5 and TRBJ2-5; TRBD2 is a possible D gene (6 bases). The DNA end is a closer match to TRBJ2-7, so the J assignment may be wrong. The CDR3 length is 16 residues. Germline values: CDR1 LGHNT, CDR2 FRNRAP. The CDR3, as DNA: TGTGCTAGTGGTGCACCTTTGGGGCCCGGGGGTTTCGAGCAGTACTTC. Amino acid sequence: CASGAPLGPGGFEQYF.

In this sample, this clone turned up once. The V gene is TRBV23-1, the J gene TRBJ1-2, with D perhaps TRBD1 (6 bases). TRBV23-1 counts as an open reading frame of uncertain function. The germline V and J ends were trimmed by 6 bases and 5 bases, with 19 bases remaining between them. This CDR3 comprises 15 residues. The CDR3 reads CASSPLRQAKYGYTF. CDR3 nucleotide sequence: TGCGCCAGCAGCCCTCTCCGACAGGCGAAGTATGGCTACACCTTC.

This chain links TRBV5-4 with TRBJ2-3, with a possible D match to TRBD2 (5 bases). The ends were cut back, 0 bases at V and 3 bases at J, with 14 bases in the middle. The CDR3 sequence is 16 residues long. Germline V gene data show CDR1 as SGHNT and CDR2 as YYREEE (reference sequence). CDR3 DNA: TGTGCCAGCAGCTTGGATATCGTAACTAGAACAGATACGCAGTATTTT. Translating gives CASSLDIVTRTDTQYF.

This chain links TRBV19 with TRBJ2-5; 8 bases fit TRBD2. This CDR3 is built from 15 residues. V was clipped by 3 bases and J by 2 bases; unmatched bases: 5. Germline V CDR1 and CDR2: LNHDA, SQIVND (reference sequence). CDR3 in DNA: TGTGCCAGTAGTATCGGGACTAGACCTCAAGAGACCCAGTACTTC. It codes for CASSIGTRPQETQYF.

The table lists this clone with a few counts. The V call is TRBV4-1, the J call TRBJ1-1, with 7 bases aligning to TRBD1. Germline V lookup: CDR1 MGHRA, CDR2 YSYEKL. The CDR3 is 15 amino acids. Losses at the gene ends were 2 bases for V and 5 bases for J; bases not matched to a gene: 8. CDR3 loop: CASSQLRGRFTEAFF. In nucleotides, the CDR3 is TGCGCCAGCAGCCAATTAAGGGGGCGGTTTACTGAAGCTTTCTTT.